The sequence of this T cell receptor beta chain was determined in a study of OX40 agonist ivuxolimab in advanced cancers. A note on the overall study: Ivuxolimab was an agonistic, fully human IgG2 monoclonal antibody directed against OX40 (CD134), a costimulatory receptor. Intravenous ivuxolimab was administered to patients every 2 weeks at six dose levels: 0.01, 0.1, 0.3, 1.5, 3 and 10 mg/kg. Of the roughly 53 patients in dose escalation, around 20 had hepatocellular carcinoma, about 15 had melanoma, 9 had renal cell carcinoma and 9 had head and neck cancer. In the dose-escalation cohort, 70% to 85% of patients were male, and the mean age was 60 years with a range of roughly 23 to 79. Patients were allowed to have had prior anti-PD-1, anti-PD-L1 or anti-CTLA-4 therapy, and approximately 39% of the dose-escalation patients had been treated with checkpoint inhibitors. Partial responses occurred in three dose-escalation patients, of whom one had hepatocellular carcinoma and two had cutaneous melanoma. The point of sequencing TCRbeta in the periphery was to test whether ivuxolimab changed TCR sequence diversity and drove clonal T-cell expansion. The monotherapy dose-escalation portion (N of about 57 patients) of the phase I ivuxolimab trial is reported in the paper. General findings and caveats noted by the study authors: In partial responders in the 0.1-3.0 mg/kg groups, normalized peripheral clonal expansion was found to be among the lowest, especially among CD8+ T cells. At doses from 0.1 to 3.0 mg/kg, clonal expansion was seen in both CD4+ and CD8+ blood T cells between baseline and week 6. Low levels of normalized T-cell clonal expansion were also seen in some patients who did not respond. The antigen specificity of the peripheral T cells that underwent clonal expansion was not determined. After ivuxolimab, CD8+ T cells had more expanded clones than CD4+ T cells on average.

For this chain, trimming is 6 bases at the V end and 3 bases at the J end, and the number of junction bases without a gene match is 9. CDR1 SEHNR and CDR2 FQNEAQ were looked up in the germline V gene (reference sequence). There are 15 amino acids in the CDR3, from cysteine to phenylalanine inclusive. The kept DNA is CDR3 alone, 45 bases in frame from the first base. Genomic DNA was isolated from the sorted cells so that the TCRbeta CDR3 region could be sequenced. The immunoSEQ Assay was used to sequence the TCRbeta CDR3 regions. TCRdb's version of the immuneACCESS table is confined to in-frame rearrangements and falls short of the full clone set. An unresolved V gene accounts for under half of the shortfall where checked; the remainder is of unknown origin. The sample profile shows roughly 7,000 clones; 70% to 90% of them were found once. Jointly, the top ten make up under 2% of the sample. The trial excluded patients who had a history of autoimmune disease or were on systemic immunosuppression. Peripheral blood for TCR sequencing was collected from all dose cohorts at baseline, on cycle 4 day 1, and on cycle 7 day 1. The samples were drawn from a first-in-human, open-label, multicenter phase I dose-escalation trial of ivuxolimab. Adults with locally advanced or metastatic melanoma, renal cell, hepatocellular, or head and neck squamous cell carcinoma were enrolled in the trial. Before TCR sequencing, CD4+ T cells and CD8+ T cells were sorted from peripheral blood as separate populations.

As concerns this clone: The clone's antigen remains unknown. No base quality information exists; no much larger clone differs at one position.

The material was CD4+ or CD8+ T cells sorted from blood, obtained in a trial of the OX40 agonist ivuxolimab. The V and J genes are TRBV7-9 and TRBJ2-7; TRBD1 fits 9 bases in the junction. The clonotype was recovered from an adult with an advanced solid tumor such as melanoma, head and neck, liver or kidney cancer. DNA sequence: TGTGCCAGCAGTCATGACAGGGGGGCTAACTACGAGCAGTACTTC. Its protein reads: CASSHDRGANYEQYF. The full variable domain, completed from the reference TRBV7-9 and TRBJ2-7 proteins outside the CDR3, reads DTGVSQNPRHKITKRGQNVTFRCDPISEHNRLYWYRQTLGQGPEFLTYFQNEAQLEKSRLLSDRFSAERPKGSFSTLEIQRTEQGDSAMYLCASSHDRGANYEQYFGPGTRLTVT.